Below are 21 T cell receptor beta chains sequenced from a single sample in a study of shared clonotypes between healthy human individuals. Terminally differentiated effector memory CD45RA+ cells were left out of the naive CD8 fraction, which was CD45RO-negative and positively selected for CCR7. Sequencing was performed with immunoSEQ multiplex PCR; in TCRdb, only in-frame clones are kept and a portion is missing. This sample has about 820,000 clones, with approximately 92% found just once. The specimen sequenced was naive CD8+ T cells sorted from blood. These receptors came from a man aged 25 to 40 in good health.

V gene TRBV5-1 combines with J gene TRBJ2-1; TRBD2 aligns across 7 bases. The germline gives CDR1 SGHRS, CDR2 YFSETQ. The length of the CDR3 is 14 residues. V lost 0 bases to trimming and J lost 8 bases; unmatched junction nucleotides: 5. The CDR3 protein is CASSLGGGADEQFF. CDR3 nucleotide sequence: TGCGCCAGCAGCTTGGGGGGGGGAGCGGATGAGCAGTTCTTC.

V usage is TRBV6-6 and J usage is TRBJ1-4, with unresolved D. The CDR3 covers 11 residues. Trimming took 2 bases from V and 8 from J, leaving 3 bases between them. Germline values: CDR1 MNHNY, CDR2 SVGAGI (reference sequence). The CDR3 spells CASSYGEKLFF. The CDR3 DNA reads TGTGCCAGCAGTTACGGGGAAAAACTGTTTTTT.

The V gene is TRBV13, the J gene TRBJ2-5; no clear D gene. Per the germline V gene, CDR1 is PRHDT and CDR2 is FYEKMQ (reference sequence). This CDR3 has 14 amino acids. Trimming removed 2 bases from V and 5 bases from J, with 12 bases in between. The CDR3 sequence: CASSLSRAQETQYF. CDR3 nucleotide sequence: TGTGCCAGCAGCTTATCGCGAGCCCAGGAGACCCAGTACTTC.

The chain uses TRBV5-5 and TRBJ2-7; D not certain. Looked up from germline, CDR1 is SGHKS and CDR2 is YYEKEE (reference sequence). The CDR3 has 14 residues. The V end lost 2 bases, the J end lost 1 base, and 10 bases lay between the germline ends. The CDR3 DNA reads TGTGCCAGCAGCTTCATACTTTCGTCCTACGAGCAGTACTTC. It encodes CASSFILSSYEQYF.

CDR3 residues: CASSLVVGAEAFF. CDR3 coding DNA: TGTGCCAGCAGCTTAGTAGTGGGCGCTGAAGCTTTCTTT. The chain links TRBV5-6 to TRBJ1-1; D gene unclear. Trimming cost V 2 bases and J 6 bases, with 11 bases left between them. Germline-derived CDR1 and CDR2 are SGHDT and YYEEEE. CDR3 length: 13 residues. Drawing the rest from reference TRBV5-6 and TRBJ1-1, the complete variable domain is DAGVTQSPTHLIKTRGQQVTLRCSPKSGHDTVSWYQQALGQGPQFIFQYYEEEERQRGNFPDRFSGHQFPNYSSELNVNALLLGDSALYLCASSLVVGAEAFFGQGTRLTVV.

This chain's CDR3 is CASSSLIRGSGDEQFF. The CDR3 DNA follows: TGTGCCAGCAGTTCTCTCATTAGGGGGTCGGGCGATGAGCAGTTCTTC. V and J are TRBV27 and TRBJ2-1; D is possibly TRBD1 (6 bases). V was cut by 4 bases and J by 8 bases, with 21 bases left in between. Germline values: CDR1 MNHEY, CDR2 SMNVEV (reference sequence). This CDR3 is 16 amino acids long.

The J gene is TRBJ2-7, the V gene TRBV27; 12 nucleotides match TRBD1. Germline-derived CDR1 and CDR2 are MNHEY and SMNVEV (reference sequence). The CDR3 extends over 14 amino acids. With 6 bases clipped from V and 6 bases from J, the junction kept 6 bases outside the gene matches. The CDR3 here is CASSPGTGGLEQYF. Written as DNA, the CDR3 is TGTGCCAGCAGCCCCGGGACAGGGGGCCTCGAGCAGTACTTC.

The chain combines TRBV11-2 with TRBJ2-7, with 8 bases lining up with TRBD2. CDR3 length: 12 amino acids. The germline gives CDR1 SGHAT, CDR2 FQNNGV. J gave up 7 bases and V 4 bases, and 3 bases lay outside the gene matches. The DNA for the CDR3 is TGTGCCAGCAGCTCGGGGGGGAGAGAGCAGTACTTC. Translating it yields CASSSGGREQYF.

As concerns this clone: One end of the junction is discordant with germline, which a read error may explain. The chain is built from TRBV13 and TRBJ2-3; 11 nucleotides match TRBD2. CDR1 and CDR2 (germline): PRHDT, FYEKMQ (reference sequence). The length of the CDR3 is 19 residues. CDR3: CASSLGGMGLAELTDTQYF. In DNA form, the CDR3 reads TGTGCCAGCAGCCTAGGGGGCATGGGACTAGCGGAGCTCACAGATACGCAGTATTTT. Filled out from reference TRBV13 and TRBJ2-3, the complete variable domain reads AAGVIQSPRHLIKEKRETATLKCYPIPRHDTVYWYQQGPGQDPQFLISFYEKMQSDKGSIPDRFSAQQFSDYHSELNMSSLELGDSALYFCASSLGGMGLAELTDTQYFGPGTRLTVL.

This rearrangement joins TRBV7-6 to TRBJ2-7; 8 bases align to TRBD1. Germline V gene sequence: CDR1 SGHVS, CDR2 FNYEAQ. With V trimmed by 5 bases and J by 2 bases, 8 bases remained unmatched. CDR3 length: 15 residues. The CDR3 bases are TGTGCCAGCAGCACTAGGACAGGGTTTGCCTACGAGCAGTACTTC. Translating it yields CASSTRTGFAYEQYF.

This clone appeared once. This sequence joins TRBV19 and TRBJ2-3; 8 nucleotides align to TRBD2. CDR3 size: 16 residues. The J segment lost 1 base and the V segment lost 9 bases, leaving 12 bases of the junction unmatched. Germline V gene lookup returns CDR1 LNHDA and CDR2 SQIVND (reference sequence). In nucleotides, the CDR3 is TGTGCCAGGTCGCACGGGGGGGGTTCGGGCACAGATACGCAGTATTTT. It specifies CARSHGGGSGTDTQYF.

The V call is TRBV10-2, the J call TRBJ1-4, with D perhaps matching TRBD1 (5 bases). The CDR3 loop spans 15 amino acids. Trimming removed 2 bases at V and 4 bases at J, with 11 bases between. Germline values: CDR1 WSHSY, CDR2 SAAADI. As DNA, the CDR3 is TGCGCCAGCAGTGAGAGAGGGGTGGGTAATGAAAAACTGTTTTTT. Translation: CASSERGVGNEKLFF.

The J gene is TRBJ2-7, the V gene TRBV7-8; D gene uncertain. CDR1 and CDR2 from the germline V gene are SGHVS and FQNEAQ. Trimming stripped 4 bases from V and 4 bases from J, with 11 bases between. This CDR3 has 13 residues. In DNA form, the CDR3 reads TGTGCCAGCAGCTCTAGTCTGGGGTACGAGCAGTACTTC. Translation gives CASSSSLGYEQYF.

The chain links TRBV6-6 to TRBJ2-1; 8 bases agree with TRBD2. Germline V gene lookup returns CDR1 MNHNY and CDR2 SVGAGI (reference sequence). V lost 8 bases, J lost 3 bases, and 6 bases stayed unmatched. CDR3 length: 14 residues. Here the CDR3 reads CASAPGLVYNEQFF. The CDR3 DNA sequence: TGTGCCAGCGCACCGGGACTAGTCTACAATGAGCAGTTCTTC.

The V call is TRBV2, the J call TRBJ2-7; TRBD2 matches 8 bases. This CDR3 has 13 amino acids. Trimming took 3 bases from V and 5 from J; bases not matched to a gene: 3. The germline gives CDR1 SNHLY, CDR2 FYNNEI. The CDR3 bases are TGTGCCAGCAGTGACGGACTAGCCCACGAGCAGTACTTC. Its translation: CASSDGLAHEQYF.

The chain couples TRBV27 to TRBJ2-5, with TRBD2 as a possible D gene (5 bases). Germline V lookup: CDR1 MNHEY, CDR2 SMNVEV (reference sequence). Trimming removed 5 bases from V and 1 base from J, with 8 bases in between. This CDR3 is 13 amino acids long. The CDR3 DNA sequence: TGTGCCAGCAGTCCCGGGATCCAAGAGACCCAGTACTTC. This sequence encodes CASSPGIQETQYF.

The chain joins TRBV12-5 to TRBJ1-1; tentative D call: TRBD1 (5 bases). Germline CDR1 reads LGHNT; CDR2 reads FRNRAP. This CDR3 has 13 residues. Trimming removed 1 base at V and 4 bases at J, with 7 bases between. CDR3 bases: TGTGCTAGTGGTTTGGCAAGGGGCACTGAAGCTTTCTTT. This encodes CASGLARGTEAFF.

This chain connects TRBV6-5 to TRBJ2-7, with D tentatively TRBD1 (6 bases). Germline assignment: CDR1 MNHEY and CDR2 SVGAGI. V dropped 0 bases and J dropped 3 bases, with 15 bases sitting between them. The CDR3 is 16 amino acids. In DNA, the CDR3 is TGTGCCAGCAGTTACTCAACTCCGGACAGAAACTACGAGCAGTACTTC. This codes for CASSYSTPDRNYEQYF.

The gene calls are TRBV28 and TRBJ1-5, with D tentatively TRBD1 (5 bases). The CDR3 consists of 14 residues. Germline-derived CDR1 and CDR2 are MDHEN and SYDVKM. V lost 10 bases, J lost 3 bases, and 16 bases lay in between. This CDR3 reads CATLDRPFNQPQHF. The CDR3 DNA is TGTGCCACCCTAGACAGACCCTTCAATCAGCCCCAGCATTTT.

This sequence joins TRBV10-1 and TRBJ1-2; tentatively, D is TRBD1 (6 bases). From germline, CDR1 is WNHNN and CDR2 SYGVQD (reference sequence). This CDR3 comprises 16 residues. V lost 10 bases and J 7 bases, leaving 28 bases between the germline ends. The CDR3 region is CATPLGHLLARGGYTF. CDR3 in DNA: TGCGCCACCCCGCTGGGACATTTATTAGCACGAGGTGGCTACACCTTC.

CDR3 sequence reads: CASSYSLAGTYNEQFF. CDR3 sequence (DNA): TGTGCCAGCAGTTACTCCCTAGCGGGAACCTACAATGAGCAGTTCTTC. The chain combines TRBV6-6 with TRBJ2-1; the match to TRBD2 covers 9 bases. The germline CDR1 and CDR2 sequences are MNHNY and SVGAGI (reference sequence). The CDR3 sequence is 16 residues long. V gave up 0 bases and J gave up 2 bases; unmatched junction bases: 2.